Each of the 18 T cell receptor beta chains below was sequenced from the same sample in a study of cytomegalovirus exposure and HLA in healthy donors. PCR was performed using 60 Vbeta and 13 Jbeta primers. Clones were sequenced by immunoSEQ multiplex PCR, and TCRdb holds only the in-frame ones, with some missing. The table lists around 150,000 clones, approximately 70% of them singletons. Sequences were obtained from PBMCs. The receptors originated from a woman aged 60-75 years in good health and CMV-seronegative.

The genes are TRBV5-1 and TRBJ1-4, with 9 bases fitting TRBD1. The CDR3 loop spans 15 amino acids. Trimming cost V 5 bases and J 6 bases; bases outside gene matches: 8. Germline V CDR1 and CDR2: SGHRS, YFSETQ. The CDR3 reads CASSNTGGLDEKLFF. DNA of the CDR3: TGCGCCAGCAGTAATACAGGGGGCTTGGATGAAAAACTGTTTTTT. The whole variable domain, filled in from reference TRBV5-1 and TRBJ1-4, reads KAGVTQTPRYLIKTRGQQVTLSCSPISGHRSVSWYQQTPGQGLQFLFEYFSETQRNKGNFPGRFSGRQFSNSRSEMNVSTLELGDSALYLCASSNTGGLDEKLFFGSGTQLSVL.

The chain couples TRBV19 to TRBJ1-1; 7 bases map to TRBD1. The ends lost 5 bases at V and 1 base at J; junction bases unmatched: 4. This CDR3 contains 14 residues. Germline V gene data show CDR1 as LNHDA and CDR2 as SQIVND (reference sequence). The CDR3 DNA sequence: TGTGCCAGTAGTCCCGGGACAGAGAACACTGAAGCTTTCTTT. It codes for CASSPGTENTEAFF.

Turning to this clone: At one end the junction does not follow the germline gene, possibly because of a read error. The chain recombines TRBV7-9 with TRBJ1-2; maybe TRBD1 (5 bases). Germline V lookup: CDR1 SEHNR, CDR2 FQNEAQ (reference sequence). This CDR3 is 15 amino acids long. CDR3: CSSSFSDGGIYGYTF. The DNA of the CDR3 is TGTTCCAGCAGCTTCTCCGACGGGGGAATCTATGGCTACACCTTC.

This clone occurred a few times. The chain employs TRBV29-1 and TRBJ2-7; TRBD1 agrees at 7 bases. The trim removed 6 bases at V and 6 bases at J, leaving 11 bases unmatched. The germline V gene encodes CDR1 SQVTM and CDR2 ANQGSEA. The CDR3 totals 13 residues. DNA of the CDR3: TGCAGCGTGCGACCGACAGGGACGGGCGAGCAGTACTTC. Amino acid sequence: CSVRPTGTGEQYF.

This rearrangement joins TRBV18 to TRBJ2-5, with 9 bases identical to TRBD2. V shed 2 bases, J shed 4 bases, and the junction held 8 bases outside the gene matches. Per germline, CDR1 KGHSH and CDR2 LQKENI. The length of the CDR3 is 16 residues. The CDR3 protein is CASSPVSGSAGETQYF. The CDR3 DNA reads as TGTGCCAGCTCACCAGTTAGCGGGAGTGCTGGAGAGACCCAGTACTTC.

The rearrangement uses TRBV14 and TRBJ2-7; TRBD2 matches 9 bases. Germline V gives CDR1 SGHDN, CDR2 FVKESK. V dropped 4 bases and J dropped 3; count of bases not matched to a gene: 7. The CDR3 length is 15 residues. The CDR3 DNA is TGTGCCAGCAGCCGGGCGGGGGGGACGGTCTACGAGCAGTACTTC. It translates to CASSRAGGTVYEQYF.

J is TRBJ2-3 and V is TRBV7-9; 11 bases line up with TRBD2. Germline CDR1 is SEHNR and CDR2 is FQNEAQ (reference sequence). This CDR3 spans 16 amino acids. Germline trimming cut 5 bases from V and 1 base from J; bases unmatched to any gene: 5. The CDR3 bases are TGTGCCAGCAGCGGCGGGACTAGCGGACGCACAGATACGCAGTATTTT. Amino acids: CASSGGTSGRTDTQYF.

J is TRBJ2-7 and V is TRBV6-6; TRBD1 might be the D (6 bases). V was shortened by 0 bases and J by 4 bases, with 10 bases between the two germline ends. Per germline, CDR1 MNHNY and CDR2 SVGAGI (reference sequence). CDR3 length: 14 residues. For the CDR3, the DNA is TGTGCCAGCAGTTACTCGGCAGGGGTATACGAGCAGTACTTC. Its translation: CASSYSAGVYEQYF.

The chain is built from TRBV27 and TRBJ2-3; 9 positions agree with TRBD2. Losses at the gene ends were 6 bases for V and 2 bases for J; bases not matched to a gene: 6. Looked up from germline, CDR1 is MNHEY and CDR2 is SMNVEV (reference sequence). CDR3 length: 15 residues. In nucleotides, the CDR3 is TGTGCCAGCAGGGACCTAGCGGGGTCCACAGATACGCAGTATTTT. Its protein is CASRDLAGSTDTQYF.

The gene calls are TRBV9 and TRBJ2-7; 11 positions agree with TRBD2. CDR1 and CDR2 from the germline V gene are SGDLS and YYNGEE. Losses at the gene ends were 4 bases for V and 2 bases for J; bases not matched to a gene: 5. The CDR3 is made up of 15 amino acids. CDR3 amino acids: CASSQGLAVTYEQYF. DNA of the CDR3: TGTGCCAGCAGCCAGGGACTAGCGGTTACCTACGAGCAGTACTTC.

CDR3 coding DNA: TGTGCCAGCAGCCTCCGTCGGGGTGAAGCTTTCTTT. It translates to CASSLRRGEAFF. The chain combines TRBV7-2 with TRBJ1-1, with D hard to call. The CDR3 loop spans 12 amino acids. Germline V lookup: CDR1 SGHTA, CDR2 FQGNSA. V lost 5 bases and J 7 bases, leaving 11 bases between the germline ends.

The chain recombines TRBV6-5 with TRBJ1-2, with D perhaps TRBD1 (6 bases). CDR3 length equals 14 residues. V shed 4 bases and J shed 4 bases, with 13 bases lying between them. CDR1 is MNHEY and CDR2 is SVGAGI in the germline V gene. This CDR3 is CASSSQGMGYGYTF. The CDR3 DNA is TGTGCCAGCAGTTCCCAGGGGATGGGCTATGGCTACACCTTC.

The chain couples TRBV5-1 to TRBJ2-5; 8 nucleotides match TRBD2. Germline V CDR1 and CDR2: SGHRS, YFSETQ. V trimming: 1 base; J trimming: 5 bases; junction bases outside the gene matches: 7. The CDR3 is made up of 15 amino acids. The CDR3 is CASSLRAGGEETQYF. Written as DNA, the CDR3 is TGCGCCAGCAGCTTGAGGGCGGGAGGTGAGGAGACCCAGTACTTC.

This clone has a handful of counts. The V gene is TRBV9, the J gene TRBJ1-3, with 9 bases identical to TRBD1. This CDR3 spans 16 amino acids. Germline CDR1 SGDLS, CDR2 YYNGEE. V dropped 0 bases and J dropped 3; count of bases not matched to a gene: 4. The CDR3 is CASSVGTGGDGNTIYF. CDR3 DNA: TGTGCCAGCAGCGTAGGTACAGGGGGCGATGGAAACACCATATATTTT.

J is TRBJ2-2 and V is TRBV6-5, with D possibly TRBD2 on 5 matching bases. Trimming took 5 bases from V and 8 from J, leaving 18 bases between them. The CDR3 is 15 amino acids. CDR1 and CDR2 from the germline V gene are MNHEY and SVGAGI. CDR3 in DNA: TGTGCCAGCAGTCTATGGGGTGCCTCGGGGGGGGAGCTGTTTTTT. This encodes CASSLWGASGGELFF.

This clone is a singleton in its sample. The CDR3 spells CASSLEVIPAGPHEQYF. The DNA for the CDR3 is TGTGCCAGCAGCTTAGAAGTTATCCCGGCAGGGCCCCACGAGCAGTACTTC. The chain is built from TRBV7-8 and TRBJ2-7, with D possibly matching TRBD1 (5 bases). This CDR3 is built from 17 residues. The germline gives CDR1 SGHVS, CDR2 FQNEAQ. V lost 1 base and J lost 5, with 21 bases in between.

This clone was recorded once. A read error may produce the germline difference seen at one junction end. The V and J genes are TRBV7-3 and TRBJ1-5; 9 bases match TRBD1. CDR1 SGHTA and CDR2 FQGTGA come from the germline V gene. The CDR3 extends over 13 amino acids. This CDR3 reads CASSLTGGQPQHF. CDR3 coding DNA: TGTGCCAGCAGCCTAACAGGGGGCCAGCCCCAGCATTTT.

This chain uses TRBV5-1 with TRBJ2-1, with D possibly being TRBD2 (6 bases). V was clipped by 2 bases and J by 6 bases, with 12 bases between them. Germline CDR1 is SGHRS and CDR2 is YFSETQ. The CDR3 extends over 14 amino acids. The CDR3 is CASSFGGKGNEQFF. The CDR3 bases are TGCGCCAGCAGCTTCGGCGGGAAAGGCAATGAGCAGTTCTTC.